This T cell receptor beta chain came from a study of human T cells and chemical hapten exposure. Whole-study context: The use of 2% DPC on approximately 2 cm by approximately 2 cm of upper inner arm skin constituted sensitization.

This CDR3 is 12 amino acids long. Germline loops: CDR1 SQVTM, CDR2 ANQGSEA. The V and J ends lost 6 bases and 8 bases, in that order; junction bases with no gene match: 9. This clonotype was seen at least ten times. Antigen specificity is unknown. Time point meaning: patch test 2, 6 weeks after DPC sensitization. As to treatment: therapeutic diphenylcyclopropenone sensitization with weekly scalp DPC. Blood draws came first, before each patch test. Total RNA was isolated from whole blood that had not been fractionated. MiXCR, applied by TCRdb to the RACE reads, yields one record per CDR3 protein. The sample lists tens of thousands of distinct CDR3 sequences, roughly a tenth seen once, with around 7% in the top ten. Study observations and caveats: All donors were alopecia patients, so their immunity may differ from that of healthy people.

Source: whole blood, taken in connection with sensitization to the hapten diphenylcyclopropenone (DPC). The chain recombines TRBV29-1 with TRBJ1-1; the match to TRBD1 covers 7 bases. The clonotype originates from a man under 40 with alopecia areata. Some clones in this sample may be carry-over from other donors' samples. The CDR3 spells CSVERQGREAFF. In DNA form, the CDR3 reads TGCAGCGTAGAAAGACAGGGTCGGGAAGCTTTCTTT.